This TCR beta chain was observed in a study of cytomegalovirus exposure and HLA in healthy donors. The data were produced by immunoSEQ multiplex PCR, yet TCRdb's version contains in-frame clones alone and is incomplete. This sample has about 150,000 clones; 86% occur once, and the top ten carry roughly 1.9%. Of note for this clone: The target antigen is unknown.

Notes on the study in general: Cytomegalovirus association was assigned to approximately 160 TCR beta chains.

Germline V gives CDR1 MNHEY, CDR2 SMNVEV (reference sequence). The CDR3 is 18 residues long. V lost 0 bases to trimming and J lost 2 bases, with 20 bases between them. The sequence was obtained from a human donor in good health. The rearrangement uses TRBV27 and TRBJ2-7; TRBD1 is a possible D gene (5 bases). Sequenced: PBMCs. The CDR3 reads CASSLSRLTGGNPYEQYF. CDR3 DNA sequence: TGTGCCAGCAGTTTATCGCGCCTAACAGGTGGGAACCCCTACGAGCAGTACTTC.